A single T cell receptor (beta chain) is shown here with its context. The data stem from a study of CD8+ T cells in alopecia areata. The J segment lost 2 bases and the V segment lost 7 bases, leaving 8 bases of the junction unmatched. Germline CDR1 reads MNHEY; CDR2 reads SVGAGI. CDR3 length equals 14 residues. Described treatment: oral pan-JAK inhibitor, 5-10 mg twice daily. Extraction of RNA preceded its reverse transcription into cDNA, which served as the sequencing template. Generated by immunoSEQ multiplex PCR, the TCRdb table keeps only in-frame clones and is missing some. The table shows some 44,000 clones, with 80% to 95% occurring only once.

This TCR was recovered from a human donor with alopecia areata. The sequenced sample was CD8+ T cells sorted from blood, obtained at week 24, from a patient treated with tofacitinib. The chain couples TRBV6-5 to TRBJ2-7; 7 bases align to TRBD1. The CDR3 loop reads CASKGALLPYEQYF. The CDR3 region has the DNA TGTGCCAGCAAGGGGGCTCTACTCCCCTACGAGCAGTACTTC.